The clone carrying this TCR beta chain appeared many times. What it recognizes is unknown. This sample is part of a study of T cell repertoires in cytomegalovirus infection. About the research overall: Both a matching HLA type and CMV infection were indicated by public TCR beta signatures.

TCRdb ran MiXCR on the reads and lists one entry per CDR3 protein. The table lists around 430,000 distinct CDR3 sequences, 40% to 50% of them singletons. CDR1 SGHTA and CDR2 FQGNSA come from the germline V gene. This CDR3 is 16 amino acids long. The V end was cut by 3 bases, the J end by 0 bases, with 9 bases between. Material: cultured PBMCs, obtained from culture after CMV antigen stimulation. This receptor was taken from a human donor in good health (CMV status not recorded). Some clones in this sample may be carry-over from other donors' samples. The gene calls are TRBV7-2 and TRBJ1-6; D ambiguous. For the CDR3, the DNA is TGTGCCAGCAGCTTGACAACGAGCTCCTATAATTCACCCCTCCACTTT. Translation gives CASSLTTSSYNSPLHF.